A selection of T cell receptor beta chains follows, all from one sample in a study of T-cell reconstitution after alpha-beta-depleted transplantation in children. TCRdb ran MiXCR on the PCR reads and lists one entry per CDR3 protein. The table includes about 610,000 distinct CDR3 sequences, 10% to 13% detected once. The sample was PBMCs from the stem cell graft donor, taken from the stem cell graft. The receptors stem from a human donor who donated a stem cell graft to a child with acute myeloid leukemia. Each CDR3 is given with its conserved first and last residue. Fields, in order: J gene, CDR3 length, V gene, CDR3 protein.

TRBJ2-2	14	TRBV11-2	CASSPGVNTGELFF
TRBJ2-2	15	TRBV5-4	CASSLMGGETGELFF
TRBJ2-3	15	TRBV12-3/TRBV12-4	CASSLLAGVTDTQYF
TRBJ2-1	11	TRBV18	CASSPDGEQFF
TRBJ2-1	15	TRBV11-2	CASSTTGYSYNEQFF
TRBJ1-6	14	TRBV5-1	CASSLGGINSPLHF
TRBJ2-5	14	TRBV29-1	CSVAPSGFQETQYF
TRBJ2-5	14	TRBV5-1	CASSHPVGQETQYF
TRBJ2-7	14	TRBV4-1	CASSSYAGPYEQYF
TRBJ1-2	14	TRBV5-4	CASSLERGTGGYTF
TRBJ1-4	13	TRBV29-1	CSVRYNDWEKLFF
TRBJ2-1	18	TRBV6-2/TRBV6-3	CASSYPRLATRGYNEQFF
TRBJ2-2	15	TRBV2	CASTKAGAFTGELFF
TRBJ2-1	20	TRBV9	CASSVVGGLAGQSSYNEQFF
TRBJ2-1	18	TRBV4-2	CASSQDGTSGSGYNEQFF
TRBJ1-4	14	TRBV29-1	CSVEGGQFNEKLFF
TRBJ1-2	13	TRBV6-2/TRBV6-3	CASSYFDAYGYTF
TRBJ2-1	13	TRBV6-2/TRBV6-3	CASSYPNENEQFF
TRBJ2-2	16	TRBV5-1	CASSLGDTLNTGELFF
TRBJ2-3	15	TRBV11-2	CASSFTGRSTDTQYF
TRBJ2-1	14	TRBV7-9	CALRDTKAYNEQFF
TRBJ2-3	14	TRBV5-1	CASSLGGYPDTQYF
TRBJ1-1	14	TRBV12-3/TRBV12-4	CASSLDRVVVEAFF
TRBJ2-1	12	TRBV11-2	CASSLGLEGQFF
TRBJ2-2	14	TRBV4-2	CASSQEGNTGELFF
TRBJ2-1	15	TRBV10-3	CAISERDRGGNEQFF
TRBJ2-7	14	TRBV7-2	CASRVQVPTGEQYF
TRBJ1-1	15	TRBV12-3/TRBV12-4	CASSSGGGIGTEAFF
TRBJ1-1	9	TRBV28	CASGQEAFF
TRBJ2-2	15	TRBV19	CASSMKWERTGELFF
TRBJ2-7	13	TRBV20-1	CSAGTGFSYEQYF
TRBJ1-4	15	TRBV20-1	CSARTTRQGHEKLFF
TRBJ2-2	16	TRBV10-3	CAISESMYANTGELFF
TRBJ2-1	15	TRBV19	CASSVLAGEVNEQFF
TRBJ1-3	15	TRBV21-1	CASSKVKAAGNTIYF
TRBJ2-1	19	TRBV5-4	CASSLGGLAGVVNNNEQFF
TRBJ2-3	16	TRBV20-1	CSAGPRTSGPYRTQYF
TRBJ2-2	16	TRBV28	CASSDLAGRNTGELFF
TRBJ1-1	13	TRBV4-2	CASSQRRTTEAFF
TRBJ2-2	16	TRBV7-2	CASSSYRGLGAGELFF
TRBJ2-3	16	TRBV4-3	CASSQDRAGPTNTQYF
TRBJ2-7	12	TRBV29-1	CSVGTGSGEQYF
TRBJ1-5	14	TRBV12-3/TRBV12-4	CASSHSTAHQPQHF
TRBJ2-7	15	TRBV7-2	CASSLTRGGRNEQYF
TRBJ1-1	14	TRBV10-3	CAISDSTGGTEAFF
TRBJ1-1	16	TRBV6-5	CASSYQSYSPNTEAFF
TRBJ2-2	14	TRBV4-2	CASSQVQNTGELFF
TRBJ2-7	13	TRBV7-2	CASSSTSSYEQYF
TRBJ1-6	15	TRBV12-3/TRBV12-4	CASSLAGDRNSPLHF
TRBJ2-1	17	TRBV27	CASYTLLGGGPDNEQFF
TRBJ1-1	15	TRBV19	CASSISGGLNTEAFF
TRBJ1-6	15	TRBV11-2	CASSLAGIINSPLHF
TRBJ1-4	17	TRBV7-2	CASSPDQGPSTNEKLFF
TRBJ1-4	16	TRBV4-2	CASSRAPVATNEKLFF
TRBJ2-6	15	TRBV28	CASIPGKAGANVLTF
TRBJ2-1	15	TRBV24-1	CATSDLQGPSGEQFF
TRBJ2-1	16	TRBV21-1	CASSTKTSGRWDEQFF